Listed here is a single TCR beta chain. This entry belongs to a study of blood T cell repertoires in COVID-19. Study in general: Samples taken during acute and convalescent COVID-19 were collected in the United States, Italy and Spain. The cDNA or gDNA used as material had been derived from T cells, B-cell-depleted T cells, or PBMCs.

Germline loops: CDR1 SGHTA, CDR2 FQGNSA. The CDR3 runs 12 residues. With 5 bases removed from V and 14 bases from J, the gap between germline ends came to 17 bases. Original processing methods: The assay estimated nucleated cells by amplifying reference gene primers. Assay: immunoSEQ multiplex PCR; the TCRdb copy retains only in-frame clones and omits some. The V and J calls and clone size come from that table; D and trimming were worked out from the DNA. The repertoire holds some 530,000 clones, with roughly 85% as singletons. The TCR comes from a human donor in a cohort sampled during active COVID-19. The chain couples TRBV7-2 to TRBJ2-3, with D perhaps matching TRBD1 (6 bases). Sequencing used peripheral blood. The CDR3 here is CASSLGTLWPYF. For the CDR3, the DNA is TGTGCCAGCAGCCTGGGGACACTTTGGCCGTATTTT.